One TCR beta chain is described in this entry. Antigen unknown. RNA totalling roughly 0.45 to 1 ug underwent reverse transcription with random hexamers. Amplification of TCR beta CDR3 spanned 54 Vbeta and 13 Jbeta via immunoSEQ multiplex PCR. TCRdb reprocessed the immunoSEQ multiplex PCR reads via MiXCR and lists one record per CDR3 protein. The profile shows 200,000 to 250,000 distinct CDR3 sequences, 95% of them singletons. Negative isolation yielded CD8+ and CD4+ T cells; FACS enriched TEMRA cells. This record comes from a study of CD8 T cells in Susac syndrome. The study's findings and limits: As the study acknowledged, the number of individuals in its TCR sequencing and HLA analysis was relatively small.

Germline values: CDR1 SEHNR, CDR2 FQNEAQ (reference sequence). The CDR3 spans 13 residues. Trimming took off 8 bases at V and 1 base at J, with 8 bases between the two ends. This TCR was recovered from a human donor with multiple sclerosis. Sequencing input: CD4+ T cells from PBMCs. The V and J genes are TRBV7-9 and TRBJ2-2; D might be TRBD1 or TRBD2, each matching 5 bases. CDR3 amino acids: CASGGGNTGELFF. In nucleotides, the CDR3 is TGTGCCAGCGGTGGGGGGAACACCGGGGAGCTGTTTTTT.